The T cell receptor (beta chain) under discussion was sequenced for a study of T cell changes during pregnancy in multiple sclerosis. TCRdb's copy holds only in-frame clones and misses some; the assay was immunoSEQ multiplex PCR. The sample lists 26,000 or so clones, around nine tenths seen once, with about 0.5% in the top ten. Germline values: CDR1 MDHEN, CDR2 SYDVKM. CDR3 size: 14 residues. The germline V and J ends were trimmed by 2 bases and 4 bases, with 12 bases remaining between them. This TCR derives from a female donor in good health, enrolled as a control in a pregnancy study. This chain connects TRBV28 to TRBJ2-7; D ambiguous. Specimen: CD4+ T cells from peripheral blood mononuclear cells, collected in the first trimester of pregnancy. CDR3 bases: TGTGCCAGCAGTTTAGACTCGATCTTTTACGAGCAGTACTTC. Amino acids: CASSLDSIFYEQYF.